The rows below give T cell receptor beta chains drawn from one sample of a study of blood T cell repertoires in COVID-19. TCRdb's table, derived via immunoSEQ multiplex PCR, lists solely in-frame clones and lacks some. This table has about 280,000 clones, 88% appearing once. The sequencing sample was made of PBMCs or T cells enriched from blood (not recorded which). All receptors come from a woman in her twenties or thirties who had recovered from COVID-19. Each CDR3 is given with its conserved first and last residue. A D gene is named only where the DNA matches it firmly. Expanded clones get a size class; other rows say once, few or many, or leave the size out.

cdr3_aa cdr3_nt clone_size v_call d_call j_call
CATGGTGGQPQHF TGTGCAACCGGGGGGACAGGGGGTCAGCCCCAGCATTTT NA TRBV3-1/TRBV3-2 TRBD1 TRBJ1-5
CASSESMSPSSGNQPQHF TGCGCCAGCAGTGAGTCGATGTCCCCCTCGTCGGGCAATCAGCCCCAGCATTTT NA TRBV10-2 NA TRBJ1-5
CASSLEQGTEAFF TGTGCCAGCAGCTTAGAACAGGGTACTGAAGCTTTCTTT few TRBV7-9 NA TRBJ1-1
CASSHRVGTQYF TGTGCCAGCAGTCATCGGGTAGGGACCCAGTACTTC NA TRBV12-3/TRBV12-4 NA TRBJ2-5
CASSLGTSGGATDTQYF TGTGCCAGCAGCTTAGGTACTAGCGGGGGGGCCACAGATACGCAGTATTTT NA TRBV7-2 TRBD2 TRBJ2-3
CASSLEQGFSGNTIYF TGTGCCAGCAGCTTAGAACAGGGCTTCTCTGGAAACACCATATATTTT NA TRBV7-2 NA TRBJ1-3
CASSPTGDNYGYTF TGTGCCAGCAGCCCTACAGGGGACAACTATGGCTACACCTTC few TRBV5-4 TRBD1 TRBJ1-2
CASSPPTGEGGGYTF TGTGCCAGCAGTCCCCCGACAGGGGAAGGAGGCGGCTACACCTTC NA TRBV27 TRBD1 TRBJ1-2
CASSYVGRGQYEKLFF TGTGCCAGCAGTTACGTCGGGAGGGGCCAGTATGAAAAACTGTTTTTT NA TRBV6-5 NA TRBJ1-4
CASSLRTGLGGGNGYTF TGTGCCAGCAGTTTAAGGACCGGGTTAGGGGGCGGGAATGGCTACACCTTC once TRBV28 TRBD1 TRBJ1-2
CSVRHSQQRGTGELFF TGCAGCGTCCGTCACTCTCAGCAGCGGGGCACCGGGGAGCTGTTTTTT NA TRBV29-1 TRBD2 TRBJ2-2
CASSELPRTGEAFF TGTGCCAGCAGTGAACTCCCCCGGACGGGAGAAGCTTTCTTT NA TRBV6-1 NA TRBJ1-1
CASSPGGLAKDTQYF TGTGCCAGCAGCCCGGGGGGACTAGCGAAAGATACGCAGTATTTT NA TRBV7-2 TRBD2 TRBJ2-3
CASSQDQGTGNSPLHF TGCGCCAGCAGCCAAGATCAGGGGACCGGTAATTCACCCCTCCACTTT NA TRBV4-1 NA TRBJ1-6
CASARGGGSYEQYF TGTGCCAGTGCACGCGGGGGCGGATCCTACGAGCAGTACTTC NA TRBV28 NA TRBJ2-7
CASSLGMTGDTEAFF TGTGCCAGCAGCTTGGGGATGACAGGGGACACTGAAGCTTTCTTT NA TRBV5-6 TRBD1 TRBJ1-1
CASSYRGSNSPLHF TGTGCCAGTAGTTACAGGGGTTCGAATTCACCCCTCCACTTT NA TRBV19 TRBD1 TRBJ1-6
CAWTIGNEQFF TGTGCCTGGACCATCGGTAATGAGCAGTTCTTC NA TRBV30 NA TRBJ2-1
CASSRTGTNTGELFF TGTGCCAGCAGTCGAACAGGGACGAACACCGGGGAGCTGTTTTTT NA TRBV7-6 NA TRBJ2-2
CASSSGGGETYEQYF TGTGCCAGCAGTTCGGGAGGGGGGGAGACCTACGAGCAGTACTTC NA TRBV28 TRBD2 TRBJ2-7
CASSGGDSPLHF TGTGCCAGCAGTGGGGGGGATTCACCCCTCCACTTT NA TRBV25-1 NA TRBJ1-6
CASTRHGNQPQHF TGTGCCAGCACCCGACATGGCAATCAGCCCCAGCATTTT once TRBV12-3/TRBV12-4 NA TRBJ1-5
CSVGGSTAPNYGYTF TGCAGCGTTGGGGGCAGTACGGCCCCTAACTATGGCTACACCTTC NA TRBV29-1 NA TRBJ1-2
CASSSTGQGRTEAFF TGTGCCAGCAGCTCTACAGGGCAGGGGAGAACTGAAGCTTTCTTT NA TRBV11-3 NA TRBJ1-1
CASSPRTGSRPVEAFF TGTGCCAGCAGCCCGCGGACAGGAAGCAGACCCGTTGAAGCTTTCTTT NA TRBV3-1/TRBV3-2 TRBD1 TRBJ1-1
CSAPSLLGAFF TGCAGTGCTCCCTCGCTCCTCGGGGCTTTCTTT NA TRBV20-1 NA TRBJ1-1
CASSGRVQETQYF TGCGCCAGCAGCGGCAGGGTACAAGAGACCCAGTACTTC NA TRBV5-1 NA TRBJ2-5
CASSPPISGGPTSTDTQYF TGTGCCAGCTCACCACCAATCAGCGGGGGCCCTACTAGCACAGATACGCAGTATTTT NA TRBV18 TRBD2 TRBJ2-3
CASSQGTNGNTIYF TGCGCCAGCAGCCAAGGGACAAACGGAAACACCATATATTTT NA TRBV4-1 NA TRBJ1-3
CASSLYRVSGDTQYF TGTGCCAGCAGCTTATACAGGGTTTCTGGAGATACGCAGTATTTT NA TRBV5-5 NA TRBJ2-3